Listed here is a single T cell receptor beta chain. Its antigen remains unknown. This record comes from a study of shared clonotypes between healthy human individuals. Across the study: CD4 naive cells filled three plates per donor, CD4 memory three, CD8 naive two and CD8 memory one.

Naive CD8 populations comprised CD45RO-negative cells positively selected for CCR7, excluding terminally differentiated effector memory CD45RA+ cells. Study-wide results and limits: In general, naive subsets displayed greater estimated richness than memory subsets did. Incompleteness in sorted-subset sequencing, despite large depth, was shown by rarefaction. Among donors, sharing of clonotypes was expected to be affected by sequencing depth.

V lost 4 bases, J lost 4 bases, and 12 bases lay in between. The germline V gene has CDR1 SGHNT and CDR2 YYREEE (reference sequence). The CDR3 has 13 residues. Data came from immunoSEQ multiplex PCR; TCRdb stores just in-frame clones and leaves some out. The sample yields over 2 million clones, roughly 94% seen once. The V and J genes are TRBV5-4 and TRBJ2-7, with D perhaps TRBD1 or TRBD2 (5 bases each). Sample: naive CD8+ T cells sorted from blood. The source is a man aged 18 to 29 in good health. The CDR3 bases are TGTGCCAGCAGCGCTGGGGGTCAGTACGAGCAGTACTTC. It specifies CASSAGGQYEQYF.